These 8 T cell receptor beta chains came from one sample sequenced in a study of patients with pleural tuberculosis. TCRdb reprocessed the reads with MiXCR, giving one entry per CDR3 protein. The sample records around 50,000 distinct CDR3 sequences, less than 9.5% being singletons. All receptors derive from a human donor with pleural tuberculosis.

This clonotype was counted at least ten times. The genes are TRBV7-9 and TRBJ2-7, with D possibly matching TRBD1 (5 bases). The CDR3 length is 11 residues. V lost 7 bases, J lost 13 bases, and 17 bases lay in between. In germline, CDR1 is SEHNR, CDR2 FQNEAQ (reference sequence). CDR3 DNA: TGTGCCAGCACCGGAGCGACAGATGTTTACTTC. Translating it yields CASTGATDVYF.

Ten or more counts support this clonotype. This chain uses TRBV27 with TRBJ2-1, with TRBD2 matching 10 bases. Germline CDR1 is MNHEY and CDR2 is SMNVEV (reference sequence). V was clipped by 5 bases and J by 5 bases; unmatched bases: 3. The CDR3 consists of 14 residues. The DNA for the CDR3 is TGTGCCAGCAGTCTAGCGGGAGAGGACAATGAGCAGTTCTTC. It encodes CASSLAGEDNEQFF.

This clonotype was counted at least ten times. This sequence joins TRBV18 and TRBJ2-3; 10 bases fit TRBD1. Germline assignment: CDR1 KGHSH and CDR2 LQKENI. V was clipped by 4 bases and J by 3 bases; unmatched bases: 7. The CDR3 totals 16 residues. CDR3 in DNA: TGTGCCAGCTCACTTCCGGGACAGGGGCTAACAGATACGCAGTATTTT. Residues: CASSLPGQGLTDTQYF.

This clonotype was recorded many times. The V call is TRBV10-2, the J call TRBJ1-6; D uncertain. Germline lookup yields CDR1 WSHSY and CDR2 SAAADI. The ends were cut back, 6 bases at V and 10 bases at J, with 13 bases in the middle. The CDR3 totals 13 residues. This CDR3 is CASRITRESPLHF. The CDR3 nucleotides read TGCGCCAGCAGGATAACACGGGAGTCACCCCTCCACTTT.

This clonotype has ten or more counts. V and J are TRBV7-1 and TRBJ1-6, with no clear D. TRBV7-1 is assigned to the ORF class and has an uncertain function. The CDR3 extends over 17 amino acids. V dropped 3 bases and J dropped 0 bases, with 12 bases sitting between them. CDR3 residues: CASSSTTPSSYNSPLHF. The CDR3 DNA sequence: TGTGCCAGCAGCTCGACGACTCCGAGCTCCTATAATTCACCCCTCCACTTT.

This clonotype came up many times. The J gene is TRBJ1-1, the V gene TRBV20-1; no reliable D call. Germline V CDR1 and CDR2: DFQATT, SNEGSKA (reference sequence). CDR3 size: 13 residues. The V end lost 6 bases, the J end lost 1 base, and 12 bases lay between the germline ends. CDR3 in DNA: TGCAGTGCGTCGCGATCGGCGAACACTGAAGCTTTCTTT. Protein product: CSASRSANTEAFF.

V gene TRBV30 combines with J gene TRBJ2-7, with 9 bases lining up with TRBD1. Trimming at V came to 5 bases and at J to 7 bases, leaving 9 bases not matched to a gene. The CDR3 is 13 residues long. Germline-derived CDR1 and CDR2 are GTSNPN and SVGIG (reference sequence). This chain's CDR3 is CAWAGTGIREQYF. CDR3 nucleotide sequence: TGTGCCTGGGCCGGGACAGGGATAAGGGAGCAGTACTTC.

Ten or more counts support this clonotype. The genes are TRBV6-2 or TRBV6-3 and TRBJ2-3, with 8 bases aligning to TRBD2. The CDR3 is 16 amino acids. Trimming took 2 bases from V and 0 from J; bases not matched to a gene: 4. The germline CDR1 and CDR2 sequences are MNHEY and SVGEGT. The CDR3 spells CASSYVSGRSTDTQYF. The CDR3 DNA follows: TGTGCCAGCAGTTACGTGAGCGGGAGAAGCACAGATACGCAGTATTTT.